This T cell receptor (beta chain) is from a study of T cell clones after liver transplantation. The CDR3 contains 14 residues. With 5 bases removed from V and 3 bases from J, the gap between germline ends came to 11 bases. Germline V gene data show CDR1 as LNHDA and CDR2 as SQIVND (reference sequence). Clones were sequenced by immunoSEQ multiplex PCR, and TCRdb holds only the in-frame ones, with some missing. The data hold 85,000 to 110,000 clones, with about 88% observed a single time. The receptor was derived from a human patient who received a liver transplant. Some T cells could come from the graft donor. Sequencing used CD4+ T cells from blood, obtained roughly 50 months after liver transplant. The rearrangement uses TRBV19 and TRBJ1-5, with D possibly matching TRBD1 (6 bases). The CDR3 DNA is TGTGCCAGTAGTCCCGGACAGTACAATCAGCCCCAGCATTTT. Translating it yields CASSPGQYNQPQHF.